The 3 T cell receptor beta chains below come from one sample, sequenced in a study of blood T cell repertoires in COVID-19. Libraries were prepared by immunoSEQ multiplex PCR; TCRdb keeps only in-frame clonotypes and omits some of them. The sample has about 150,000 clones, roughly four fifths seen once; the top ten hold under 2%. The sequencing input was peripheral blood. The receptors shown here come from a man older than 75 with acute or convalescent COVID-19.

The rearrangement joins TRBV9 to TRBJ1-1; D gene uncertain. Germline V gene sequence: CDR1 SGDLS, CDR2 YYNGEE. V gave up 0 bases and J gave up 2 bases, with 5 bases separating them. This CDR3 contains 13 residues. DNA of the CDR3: TGTGCCAGCAGCGTAGACAGAAACACTGAAGCTTTCTTT. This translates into CASSVDRNTEAFF.

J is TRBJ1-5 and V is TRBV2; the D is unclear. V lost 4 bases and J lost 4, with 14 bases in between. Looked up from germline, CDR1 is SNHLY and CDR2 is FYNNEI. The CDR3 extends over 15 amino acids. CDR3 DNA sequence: TGTGCCAGCAGTGCACAGAGCATCTCAAATCAGCCCCAGCATTTT. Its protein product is CASSAQSISNQPQHF.

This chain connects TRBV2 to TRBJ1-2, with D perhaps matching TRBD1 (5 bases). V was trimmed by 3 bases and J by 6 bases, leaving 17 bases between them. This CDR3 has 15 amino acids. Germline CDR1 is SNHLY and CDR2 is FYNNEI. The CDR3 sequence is CASSEMAGEVDGYTF. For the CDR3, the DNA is TGTGCCAGCAGTGAGATGGCGGGGGAGGTAGATGGCTACACCTTC.